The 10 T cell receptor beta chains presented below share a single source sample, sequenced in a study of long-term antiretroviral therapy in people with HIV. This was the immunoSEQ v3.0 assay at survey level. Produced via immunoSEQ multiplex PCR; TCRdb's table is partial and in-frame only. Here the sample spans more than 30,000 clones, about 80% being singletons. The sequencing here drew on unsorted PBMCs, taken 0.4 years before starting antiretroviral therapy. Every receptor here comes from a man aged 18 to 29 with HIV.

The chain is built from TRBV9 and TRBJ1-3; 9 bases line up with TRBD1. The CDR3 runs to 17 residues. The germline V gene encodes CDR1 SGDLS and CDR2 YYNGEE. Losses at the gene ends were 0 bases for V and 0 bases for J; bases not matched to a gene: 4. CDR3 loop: CASSVVGTGNSGNTIYF. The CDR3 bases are TGTGCCAGCAGCGTAGTTGGGACAGGGAACTCTGGAAACACCATATATTTT. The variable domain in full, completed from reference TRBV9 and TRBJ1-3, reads DSGVTQTPKHLITATGQRVTLRCSPRSGDLSVYWYQQSLDQGLQFLIQYYNGEERAKGNILERFSAQQFPDLHSELNLSSLELGDSALYFCASSVVGTGNSGNTIYFGEGSWLTVV.

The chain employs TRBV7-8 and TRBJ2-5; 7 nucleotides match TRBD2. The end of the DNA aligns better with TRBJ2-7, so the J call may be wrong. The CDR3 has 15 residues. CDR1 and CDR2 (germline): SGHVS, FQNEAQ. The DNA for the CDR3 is TGTGCCAGCAGCCAAAACCGGGACTACTCCTACGAGCAGTACTTC. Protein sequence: CASSQNRDYSYEQYF.

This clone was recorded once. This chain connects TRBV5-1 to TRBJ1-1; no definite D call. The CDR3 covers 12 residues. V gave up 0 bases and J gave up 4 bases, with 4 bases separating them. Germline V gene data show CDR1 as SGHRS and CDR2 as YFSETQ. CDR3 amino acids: CASSLEGTEAFF. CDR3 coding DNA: TGCGCCAGCAGCTTGGAGGGCACTGAAGCTTTCTTT. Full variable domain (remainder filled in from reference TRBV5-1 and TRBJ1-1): KAGVTQTPRYLIKTRGQQVTLSCSPISGHRSVSWYQQTPGQGLQFLFEYFSETQRNKGNFPGRFSGRQFSNSRSEMNVSTLELGDSALYLCASSLEGTEAFFGQGTRLTVV.

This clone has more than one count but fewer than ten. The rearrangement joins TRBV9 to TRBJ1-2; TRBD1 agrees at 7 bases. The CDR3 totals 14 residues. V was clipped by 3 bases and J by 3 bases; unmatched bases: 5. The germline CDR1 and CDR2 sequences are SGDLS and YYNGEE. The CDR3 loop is CASSARQGDYGYTF. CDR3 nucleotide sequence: TGTGCCAGCAGCGCGCGACAGGGCGACTATGGCTACACCTTC.

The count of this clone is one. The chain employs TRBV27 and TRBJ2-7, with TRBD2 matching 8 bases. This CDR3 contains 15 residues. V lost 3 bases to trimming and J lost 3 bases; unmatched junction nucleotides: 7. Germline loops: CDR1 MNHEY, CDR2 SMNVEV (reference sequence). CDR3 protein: CASSFLAGGIYEQYF. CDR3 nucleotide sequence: TGTGCCAGCAGTTTTTTGGCGGGGGGTATCTACGAGCAGTACTTC.

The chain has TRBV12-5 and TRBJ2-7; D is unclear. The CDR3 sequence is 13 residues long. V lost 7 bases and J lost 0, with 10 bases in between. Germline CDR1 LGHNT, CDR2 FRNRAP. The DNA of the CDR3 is TGTGCTAGTGCCTGGGGTGCCTCCTACGAGCAGTACTTC. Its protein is CASAWGASYEQYF.

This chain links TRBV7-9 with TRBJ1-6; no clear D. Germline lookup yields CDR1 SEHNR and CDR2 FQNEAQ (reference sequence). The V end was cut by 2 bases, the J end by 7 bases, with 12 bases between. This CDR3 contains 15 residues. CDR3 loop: CASSLLAVLNSPLHF. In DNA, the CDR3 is TGTGCCAGCAGCTTACTCGCCGTTTTGAATTCACCCCTCCACTTT.

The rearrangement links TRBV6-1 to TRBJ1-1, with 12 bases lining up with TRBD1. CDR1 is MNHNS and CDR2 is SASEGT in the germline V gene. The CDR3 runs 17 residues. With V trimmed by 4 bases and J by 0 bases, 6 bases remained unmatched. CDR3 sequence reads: CASSARDRGPLNTEAFF. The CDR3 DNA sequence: TGTGCCAGCAGTGCCCGGGACAGGGGGCCTCTGAACACTGAAGCTTTCTTT.

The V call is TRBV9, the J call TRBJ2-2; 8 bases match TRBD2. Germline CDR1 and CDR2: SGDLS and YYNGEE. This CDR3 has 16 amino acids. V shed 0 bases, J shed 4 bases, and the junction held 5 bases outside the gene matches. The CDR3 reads CASSVAQAGVTGELFF. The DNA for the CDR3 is TGTGCCAGCAGCGTAGCTCAAGCGGGAGTCACCGGGGAGCTGTTTTTT.

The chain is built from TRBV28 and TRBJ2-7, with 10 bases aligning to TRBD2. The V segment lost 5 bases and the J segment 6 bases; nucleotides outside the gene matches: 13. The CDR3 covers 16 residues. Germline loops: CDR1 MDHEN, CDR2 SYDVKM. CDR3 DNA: TGTGCCAGCAGTCTGTGGACTAGCGGAGGAAAAAGCGAGCAGTACTTC. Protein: CASSLWTSGGKSEQYF.